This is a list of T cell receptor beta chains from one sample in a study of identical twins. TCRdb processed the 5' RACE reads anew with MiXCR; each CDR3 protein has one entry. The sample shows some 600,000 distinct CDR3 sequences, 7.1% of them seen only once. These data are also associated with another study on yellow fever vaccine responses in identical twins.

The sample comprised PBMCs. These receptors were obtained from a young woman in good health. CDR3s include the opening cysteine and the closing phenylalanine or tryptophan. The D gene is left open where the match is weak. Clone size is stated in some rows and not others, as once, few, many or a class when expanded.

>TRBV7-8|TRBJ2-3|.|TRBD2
TGTGCCAGCAGCTTAGACCCCCAGCGGGAGGGCACAGATACGCAGTATTTT
CASSLDPQREGTDTQYF
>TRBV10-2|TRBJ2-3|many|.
TGCGCCAGCAGTGAGGTCCGCACAGATACGCAGTATTTT
CASSEVRTDTQYF
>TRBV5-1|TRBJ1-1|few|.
TGCGCCAGCAGCTTGGACGGGGGAGAAGCTTTCTTT
CASSLDGGEAFF
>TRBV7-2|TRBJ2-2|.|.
TGTGCCAGCAGCTTATTCGGGGCAGTGGGGACCGGGGAGCTGTTTTTT
CASSLFGAVGTGELFF
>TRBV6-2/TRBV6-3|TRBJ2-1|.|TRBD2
TGTGCCAGCAGTTCTGCCAGGGCCATGGGGGGGAATGAGCAGTTCTTC
CASSSARAMGGNEQFF
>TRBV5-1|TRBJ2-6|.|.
TGCGCCAGCAGCCCTAAGGAGAAAAGCTCCCCCCTCTCTGGGGCCAACGTCCTGACTTTC
CASSPKEKSSPLSGANVLTF
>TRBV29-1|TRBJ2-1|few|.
TGCAGCGTTGTGGGGGGACCATACAATGAGCAGTTCTTC
CSVVGGPYNEQFF
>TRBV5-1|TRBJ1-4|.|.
TGCGCCAGCAGCGTCGGGACAACAACTAATGAAAAACTGTTTTTT
CASSVGTTTNEKLFF
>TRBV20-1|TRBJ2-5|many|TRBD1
TGCAGTGTCGTCCCCGGGACAGGGAACCAAGAGACCCAGTACTTC
CSVVPGTGNQETQYF
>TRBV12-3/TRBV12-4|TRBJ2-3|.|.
TGTGCCAGCAGTAAGTCTGAGATTTTCACAGATACGCAGTATTTT
CASSKSEIFTDTQYF
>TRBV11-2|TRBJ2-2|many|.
TGTGCCAGCAGCTTAACCGGGACAACAAACACCGGGGAGCTGTTTTTT
CASSLTGTTNTGELFF
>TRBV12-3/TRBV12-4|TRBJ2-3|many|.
TGTGCCAGCAGTTTAGCTTCAAGCACAGATACGCAGTATTTT
CASSLASSTDTQYF
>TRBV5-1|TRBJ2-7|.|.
TGCGCCAGCAGCTTGCGGGACGGTCCCTACGAGCAGTACTTC
CASSLRDGPYEQYF
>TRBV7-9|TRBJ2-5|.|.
TGTGCCAGCAGCACGCGGCGCCCAGGGCAAGAGACCCAGTACTTC
CASSTRRPGQETQYF
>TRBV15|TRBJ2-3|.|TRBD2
TGTGCCACCAGCATACTTCGGACTAGCGGACGGGGAGATACGCAGTATTTT
CATSILRTSGRGDTQYF
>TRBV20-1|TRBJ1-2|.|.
TGCAGTGCTATAGATGTGGGGGGCCTCTATGGCTACACCTTC
CSAIDVGGLYGYTF
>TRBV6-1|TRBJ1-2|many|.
TGTGCCAGCCGTGCTAACTATGGCTACACCTTC
CASRANYGYTF
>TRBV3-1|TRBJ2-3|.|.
TGTGCCAGCAGCCAAGAACCCCCAGATACGCAGTATTTT
CASSQEPPDTQYF
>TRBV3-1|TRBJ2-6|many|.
TGTGCCAGCAGCCAAGGGGCTGGGGCCAACGTCCTGACTTTC
CASSQGAGANVLTF
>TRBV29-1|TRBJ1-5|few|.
TGCAGCGTTGGAGGTCTGGGCAATCAGCCCCAGCATTTT
CSVGGLGNQPQHF
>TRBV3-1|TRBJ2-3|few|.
TGTGCCAGCAGCCAAGCGGGAGTCCCAGATACGCAGTATTTT
CASSQAGVPDTQYF
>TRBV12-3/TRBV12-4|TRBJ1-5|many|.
TGTGCCAGCAGTCTCCTCGAGAGCAATCAGCCCCAGCATTTT
CASSLLESNQPQHF
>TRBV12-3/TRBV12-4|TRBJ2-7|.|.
TGTGCCAGCAGTTTCCGGGCAGACATTACCTACGAGCAGTACTTC
CASSFRADITYEQYF
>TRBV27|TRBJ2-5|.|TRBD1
TGTGCCAGCAGAAGGACAGGGTACCAAGAGACCCAGTACTTC
CASRRTGYQETQYF
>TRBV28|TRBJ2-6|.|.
TGTGCCAGCAGCACCCTTGTCTCTGGGGCCAACGTCCTGACTTTC
CASSTLVSGANVLTF
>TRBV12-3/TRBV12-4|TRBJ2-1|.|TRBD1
TGTGCCAGCAGCCTCGGGACAGGGACCTATGAGCAGTTCTTC
CASSLGTGTYEQFF
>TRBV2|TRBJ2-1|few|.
TGTGCCAGCAGTGACCCATTCACTAGTTACAATGAGCAGTTCTTC
CASSDPFTSYNEQFF
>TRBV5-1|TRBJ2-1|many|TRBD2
TGCGCCAGCAGCCCTAGCGGACTAGCGGTCTCCTACAATGAGCAGTTCTTC
CASSPSGLAVSYNEQFF
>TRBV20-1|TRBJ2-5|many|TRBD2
TGCAGTGCTAGAGATAACGGTTGGACTAGCGGGAGAGGCCGGCGGAAGATGGAGACCCAGTACTTC
CSARDNGWTSGRGRRKMETQYF
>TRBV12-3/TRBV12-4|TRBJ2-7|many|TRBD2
TGTGCCAGCAGGACTAGCGGAATTTACGAGCAGTACTTC
CASRTSGIYEQYF
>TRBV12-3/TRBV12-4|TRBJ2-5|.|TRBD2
TGTGCCAGCAGCCTCGGTCCTTCAGCGGGAGGGCAAGAGACCCAGTACTTC
CASSLGPSAGGQETQYF
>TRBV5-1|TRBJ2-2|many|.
TGCGCCAGCAGCTTTTGGGCACAGGATAGCACCGGGGAGCTGTTTTTT
CASSFWAQDSTGELFF
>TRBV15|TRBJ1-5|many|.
TGTGCCACCAGCTTATACGGGACGCATCAGCCCCAGCATTTT
CATSLYGTHQPQHF
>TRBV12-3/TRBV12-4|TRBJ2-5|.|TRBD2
TGTGCCAGCAGGGATAGCGGGGGGTTGGAGACCCAGTACTTC
CASRDSGGLETQYF
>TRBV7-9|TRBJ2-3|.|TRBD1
TGTGCCAGCAGCCCTCCATGGACAGGGTGGGACTTTGATACGCAGTATTTT
CASSPPWTGWDFDTQYF
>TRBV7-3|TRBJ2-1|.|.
TGTGCCAGCAGCTCGACTGTTTTAGCGAGCTCCTACAATGAGCAGTTCTTC
CASSSTVLASSYNEQFF
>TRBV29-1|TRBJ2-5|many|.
TGCAGCGTTGAGGGTGGATTGTACCAAGAGACCCAGTACTTC
CSVEGGLYQETQYF
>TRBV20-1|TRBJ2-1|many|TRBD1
TGCAGTGCTAGAGATCGGGACAGGGGGCTCTATGAGCAGTTCTTC
CSARDRDRGLYEQFF
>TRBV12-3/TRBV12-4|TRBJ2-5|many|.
TGTGCCAGCAGTCACACCAGGGGACCTACACAAGAGACCCAGTACTTC
CASSHTRGPTQETQYF
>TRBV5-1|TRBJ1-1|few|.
TGCGCCAGCAGCCTGAGGGACACCATTAACACTGAAGCTTTCTTT
CASSLRDTINTEAFF
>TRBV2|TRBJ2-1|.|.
TGTGCCAGCAGAAGACAGTCGTTAATTGATGAGCAGTTCTTC
CASRRQSLIDEQFF
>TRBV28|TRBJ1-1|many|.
TGTGCCAGCATTCAGGGGTTGACTGAAGCTTTCTTT
CASIQGLTEAFF
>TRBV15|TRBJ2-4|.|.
TGTGCCACCAGCAGAGAAACTGGGGGGCTTAGAAACATTCAGTACTTC
CATSRETGGLRNIQYF
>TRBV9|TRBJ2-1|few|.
TGTGCCAGCAGCGTCAGGACGGGACTTTCTCTTACTGAGCAGTTCTTC
CASSVRTGLSLTEQFF
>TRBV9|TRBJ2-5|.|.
TGTGCCAGCAGCGTAGGACCGGGGGCGGAGACCCAGTACTTC
CASSVGPGAETQYF
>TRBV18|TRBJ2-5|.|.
TGTGCCAGCTCACCACAGCAGGCCGTCCAAGAGACCCAGTACTTC
CASSPQQAVQETQYF
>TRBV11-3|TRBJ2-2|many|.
TGTGCCAGCAGGCTAAGCGGGACCGGGGAGCTGTTTTTT
CASRLSGTGELFF
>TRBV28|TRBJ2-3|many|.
TGTGCCAGCAGTCTTCGGACTACCGGCACAGATACGCAGTATTTT
CASSLRTTGTDTQYF
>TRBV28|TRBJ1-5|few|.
TGTGCCAGCAGTCCAAGAGGGATAGCGGCCCCCCAGCATTTT
CASSPRGIAAPQHF
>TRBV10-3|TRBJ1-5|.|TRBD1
TGTGCCATCAGTGAGTCGACGGGGCCAGGGGGCTTAAATCAGCCCCAGCATTTT
CAISESTGPGGLNQPQHF
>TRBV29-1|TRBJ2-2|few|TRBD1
TGCAGCGGCCGGGACAGGAACACCGGGGAGCTGTTTTTT
CSGRDRNTGELFF
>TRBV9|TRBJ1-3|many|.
TGTGCCAGCAGCCCCTACACAGGGATCGGAAACACCATATATTTT
CASSPYTGIGNTIYF
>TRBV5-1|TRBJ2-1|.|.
TGCGCCAGCAGCTCCCAAGGGGGGGTAGGTTTCAATGAGCAGTTCTTC
CASSSQGGVGFNEQFF
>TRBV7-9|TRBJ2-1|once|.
TGTGCCAGCAGCGCTAGGTACAATGAGCAGTTCTTC
CASSARYNEQFF
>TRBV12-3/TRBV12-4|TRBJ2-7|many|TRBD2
TGTGCCAGCAGTTTGTCCAGCGGGACCTTCTACGAGCAGTACTTC
CASSLSSGTFYEQYF
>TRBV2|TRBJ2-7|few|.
TGTGCCAGCAAGAGGGAGCCGGGTGACGAGCAGTACTTC
CASKREPGDEQYF
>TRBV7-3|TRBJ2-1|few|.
TGTGCCAGCAGCTTAACCCCGACTGGAAACAATGAGCAGTTCTTC
CASSLTPTGNNEQFF
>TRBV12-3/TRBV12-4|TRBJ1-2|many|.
TGTGCCAGCAGTACCGGGACCTTTAACTATGGCTACACCTTC
CASSTGTFNYGYTF